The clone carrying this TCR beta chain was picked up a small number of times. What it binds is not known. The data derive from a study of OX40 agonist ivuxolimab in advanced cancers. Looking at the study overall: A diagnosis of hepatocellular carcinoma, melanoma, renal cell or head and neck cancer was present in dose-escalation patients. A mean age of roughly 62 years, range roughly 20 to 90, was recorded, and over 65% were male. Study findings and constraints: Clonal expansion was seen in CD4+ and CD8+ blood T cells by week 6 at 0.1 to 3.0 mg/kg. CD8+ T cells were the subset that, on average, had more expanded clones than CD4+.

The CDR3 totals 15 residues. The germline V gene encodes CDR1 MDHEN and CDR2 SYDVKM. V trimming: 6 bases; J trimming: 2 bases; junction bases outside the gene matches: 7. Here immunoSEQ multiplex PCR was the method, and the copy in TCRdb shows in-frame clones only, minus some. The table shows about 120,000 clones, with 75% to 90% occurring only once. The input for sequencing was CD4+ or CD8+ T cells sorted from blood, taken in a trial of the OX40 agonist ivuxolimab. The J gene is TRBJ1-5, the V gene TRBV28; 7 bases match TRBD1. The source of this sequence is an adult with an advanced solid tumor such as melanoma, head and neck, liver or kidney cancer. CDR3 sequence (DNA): TGTGCCAGCAGCCCTCGACAGGGAGGCAATCAGCCCCAGCATTTT. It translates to CASSPRQGGNQPQHF. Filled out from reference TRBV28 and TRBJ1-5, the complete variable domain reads DVKVTQSSRYLVKRTGEKVFLECVQDMDHENMFWYRQDPGLGLRLIYFSYDVKMKEKGDIPEGYSVSREKKERFSLILESASTNQTSMYLCASSPRQGGNQPQHFGDGTRLSIL.